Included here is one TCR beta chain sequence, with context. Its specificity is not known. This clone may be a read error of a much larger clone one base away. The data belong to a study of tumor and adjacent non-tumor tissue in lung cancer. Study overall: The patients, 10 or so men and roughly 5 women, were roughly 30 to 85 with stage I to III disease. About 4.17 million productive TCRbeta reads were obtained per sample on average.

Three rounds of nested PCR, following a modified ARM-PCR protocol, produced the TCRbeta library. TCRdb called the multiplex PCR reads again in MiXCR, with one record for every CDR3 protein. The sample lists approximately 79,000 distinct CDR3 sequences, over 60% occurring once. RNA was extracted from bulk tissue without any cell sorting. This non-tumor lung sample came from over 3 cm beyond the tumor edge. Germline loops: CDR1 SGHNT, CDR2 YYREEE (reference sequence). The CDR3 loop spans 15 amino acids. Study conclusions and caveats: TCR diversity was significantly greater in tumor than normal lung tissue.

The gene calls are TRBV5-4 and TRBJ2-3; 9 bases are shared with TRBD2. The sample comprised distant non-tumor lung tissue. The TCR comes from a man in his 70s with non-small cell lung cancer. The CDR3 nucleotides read TGTGCCATCAGCTGGCGGGGGGGCCGGGCAGATATGCAGTATTTT. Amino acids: CAISWRGGRADMQYF.